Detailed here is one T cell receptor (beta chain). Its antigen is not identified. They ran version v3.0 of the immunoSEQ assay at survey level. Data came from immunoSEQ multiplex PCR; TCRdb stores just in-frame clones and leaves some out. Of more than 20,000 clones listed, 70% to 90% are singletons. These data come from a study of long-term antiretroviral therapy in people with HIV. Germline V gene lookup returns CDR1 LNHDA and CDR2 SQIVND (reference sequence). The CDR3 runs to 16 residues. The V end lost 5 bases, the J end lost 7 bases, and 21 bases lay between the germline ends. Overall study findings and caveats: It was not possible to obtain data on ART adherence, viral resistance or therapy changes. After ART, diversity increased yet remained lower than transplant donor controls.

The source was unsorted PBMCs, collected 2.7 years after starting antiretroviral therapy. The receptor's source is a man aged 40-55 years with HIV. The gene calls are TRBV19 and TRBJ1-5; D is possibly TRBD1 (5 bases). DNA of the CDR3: TGTGCCAGTAGTCGGCAATCCCAGGGTCAGGGCCAGCCCCAGCATTTT. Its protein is CASSRQSQGQGQPQHF.